This TCR beta chain comes out of a study of T-cell reconstitution after alpha-beta-depleted transplantation in children. In its sample, this clonotype was seen many times. Unique molecular identifiers were incorporated during preparation of the TCRbeta library. TCRdb processed the PCR reads anew with MiXCR; each CDR3 protein has one entry. Found here are around 380,000 distinct CDR3 sequences, around 9.9% of them singletons; the top ten hold 5% to 6.5%. Here the sequenced sample was PBMCs from the stem cell graft donor, taken from the stem cell graft. The TCR sequence derives from a human donor who donated a stem cell graft to a child with acute myeloid leukemia.

The CDR3 sequence: CASSLGHLGDGYTF. Written as DNA, the CDR3 is TGTGCCAGCAGCTTAGGCCACCTTGGGGACGGCTACACCTTC. The chain recombines TRBV7-8 with TRBJ1-2; tentatively, D is TRBD1 (5 bases). V lost 1 base, J lost 8 bases, and 14 bases lay in between. This CDR3 contains 14 residues. Germline V gene sequence: CDR1 SGHVS, CDR2 FQNEAQ.